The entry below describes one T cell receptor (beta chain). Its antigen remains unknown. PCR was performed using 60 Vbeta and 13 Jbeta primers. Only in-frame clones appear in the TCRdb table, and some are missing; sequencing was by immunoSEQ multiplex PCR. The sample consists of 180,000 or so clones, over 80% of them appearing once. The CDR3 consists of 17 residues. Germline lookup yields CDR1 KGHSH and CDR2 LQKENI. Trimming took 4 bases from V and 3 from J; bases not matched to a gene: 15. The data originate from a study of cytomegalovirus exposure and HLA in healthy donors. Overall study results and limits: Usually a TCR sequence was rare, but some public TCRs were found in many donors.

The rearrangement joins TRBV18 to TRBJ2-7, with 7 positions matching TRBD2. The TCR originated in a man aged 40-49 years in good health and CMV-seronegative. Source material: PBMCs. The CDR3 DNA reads TGTGCCAGCTCACTACATCCTCAGACTAGCATCGTCTACGAGCAGTACTTC. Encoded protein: CASSLHPQTSIVYEQYF.